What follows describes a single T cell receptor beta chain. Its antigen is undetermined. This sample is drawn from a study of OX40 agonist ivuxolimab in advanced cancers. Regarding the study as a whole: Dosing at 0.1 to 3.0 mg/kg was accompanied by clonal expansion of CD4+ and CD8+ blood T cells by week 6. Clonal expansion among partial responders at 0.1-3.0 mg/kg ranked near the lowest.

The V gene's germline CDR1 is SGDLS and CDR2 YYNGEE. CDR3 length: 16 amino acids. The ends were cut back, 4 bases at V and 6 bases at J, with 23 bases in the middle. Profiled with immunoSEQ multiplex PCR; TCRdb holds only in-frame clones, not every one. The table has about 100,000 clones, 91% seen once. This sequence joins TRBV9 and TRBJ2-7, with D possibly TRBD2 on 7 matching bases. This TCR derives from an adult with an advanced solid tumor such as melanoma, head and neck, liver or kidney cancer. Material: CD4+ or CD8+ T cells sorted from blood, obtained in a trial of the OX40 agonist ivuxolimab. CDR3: CASSPEGGTRDGEQYF. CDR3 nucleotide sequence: TGTGCCAGCAGCCCGGAGGGGGGGACTCGCGACGGCGAGCAGTACTTC.